The 27 T cell receptor beta chains reported below all come from one sample, sequenced in a study of Ad26.COV2.S vaccination and SARS-CoV-2 variants (dated by TCRdb to the early 2020s). The treatment or condition label on this specimen signifies: some 19 received Ad26.COV2.S at low or high dose, single or two shots; 5 received placebo; per-sample allocation not given. Repertoires of vaccine and placebo recipients were sequenced from samples collected on day 63 after the first injection. Library preparation employed the immunoSEQ multiplex PCR assay. The table was pulled from immuneACCESS by TCRdb, which kept in-frame rearrangements only. Such tables lose some clones; where checked, under half of the loss comes from unresolved V genes, and the rest has no known cause. This sample has roughly 400,000 clones in its table, and roughly 90% of those were observed once. In total, the top ten clones hold 1.5% to 2% of the sample.

The material sequenced was peripheral blood, taken in a trial of Ad26.COV2.S vaccine versus placebo. Receptors originate from a person aged 18-65 years who received the Ad26.COV2.S COVID-19 vaccine or a placebo.

This clone was counted once. J is TRBJ2-1 and V is TRBV6-6, with 7 positions matching TRBD2. CDR1 is MNHNY and CDR2 is SVGAGI in the germline V gene (reference sequence). This CDR3 is built from 16 residues. With V trimmed by 4 bases and J by 1 base, 7 bases remained unmatched. CDR3 coding DNA: TGTGCCAGCAGTTTCGAAGCGGGGATATCCTACAATGAGCAGTTCTTC. This codes for CASSFEAGISYNEQFF.

The rearrangement joins TRBV19 to TRBJ1-5; D call uncertain. The CDR3 contains 13 residues. The germline gives CDR1 LNHDA, CDR2 SQIVND (reference sequence). Trimming took off 7 bases at V and 4 bases at J, with 11 bases between the two ends. The CDR3 sequence is CASTRAINQPQHF. The CDR3 DNA sequence: TGTGCCAGTACCCGGGCAATTAATCAGCCCCAGCATTTT.

Only a few counts were recorded for this clone. The chain employs TRBV30 and TRBJ1-4; 7 positions match TRBD1. The V segment lost 1 base and the J segment 7 bases; nucleotides outside the gene matches: 9. CDR3 length: 15 amino acids. CDR1 and CDR2 from the germline V gene are GTSNPN and SVGIG (reference sequence). The CDR3 nucleotides are TGTGCCTGGAGTGGCGGACAGGCCCGAAGTGAAAAACTGTTTTTT. Its translation is CAWSGGQARSEKLFF.

The V and J genes are TRBV29-1 and TRBJ1-2; the D is unclear. V lost 2 bases, J lost 2 bases, and 9 bases lay in between. This CDR3 comprises 13 residues. Germline V gene sequence: CDR1 SQVTM, CDR2 ANQGSEA. CDR3 coding DNA: TGCAGCGTTGAATGGCTAGGGAACTATGGCTACACCTTC. Protein sequence: CSVEWLGNYGYTF.

The chain joins TRBV6-2 or TRBV6-3 to TRBJ1-1; D gene ambiguous. The CDR3 has 13 residues. Per germline, CDR1 MNHEY and CDR2 SVGEGT. Trimming shortened V by 2 bases and J by 1 base, and 5 bases separated the two germline ends. CDR3 sequence: CASSYTPNTEAFF. In DNA, the CDR3 is TGTGCCAGCAGTTACACTCCGAACACTGAAGCTTTCTTT.

V usage is TRBV6-2 or TRBV6-3 and J usage is TRBJ2-5, with a possible D match to TRBD2 (5 bases). Germline CDR1 reads MNHEY; CDR2 reads SVGEGT. This CDR3 has 15 amino acids. Trimming cost V 2 bases and J 4 bases, with 14 bases left between them. CDR3 in amino acids: CASSYASFEGETQYF. CDR3 DNA sequence: TGTGCCAGCAGTTACGCTAGCTTTGAAGGAGAGACCCAGTACTTC.

The chain couples TRBV21-1 to TRBJ2-3; TRBD2 was called by the table and not checked on the DNA. TRBV21-1 is listed as a pseudogene. CDR3 size: 18 residues. The chain's CDR3 is CASSKAGGLAGSGDTQYF. The CDR3 DNA reads as TGTGCCAGCAGCAAAGCGGGGGGACTAGCGGGAAGCGGCGATACGCAGTATTTT.

The gene calls are TRBV6-5 and TRBJ2-2, with a possible D match to TRBD2 (7 bases). The germline V and J ends were trimmed by 8 bases and 5 bases, with 15 bases remaining between them. CDR3 length: 14 amino acids. Germline CDR1 is MNHEY and CDR2 is SVGAGI. The CDR3 bases are TGTGCCAGCTGGGGGGGGCTAAGGACCGGGGAGCTGTTTTTT. Amino acids: CASWGGLRTGELFF.

The rearrangement joins TRBV5-1 to TRBJ2-1; no reliable D call. Looked up from germline, CDR1 is SGHRS and CDR2 is YFSETQ. The CDR3 has 14 amino acids. V lost 0 bases, J lost 6 bases, and 10 bases lay in between. Here the CDR3 reads CASSLVRVGNEQFF. CDR3 nucleotides: TGCGCCAGCAGCTTGGTGCGTGTGGGCAATGAGCAGTTCTTC. The whole variable domain, filled in from reference TRBV5-1 and TRBJ2-1, reads KAGVTQTPRYLIKTRGQQVTLSCSPISGHRSVSWYQQTPGQGLQFLFEYFSETQRNKGNFPGRFSGRQFSNSRSEMNVSTLELGDSALYLCASSLVRVGNEQFFGPGTRLTVL.

The chain combines TRBV4-2 with TRBJ2-1; TRBD2 aligns across 9 bases. The CDR3 totals 14 residues. Germline-derived CDR1 and CDR2 are LGHNA and YNFKEQ. Trimming at V came to 3 bases and at J to 9 bases, leaving 6 bases not matched to a gene. DNA for the CDR3: TGTGCCAGCAGCCAGGGACTAGCAATCGGTGAGCAGTTCTTC. Translated, it gives CASSQGLAIGEQFF.

The chain recombines TRBV19 with TRBJ2-6, with 7 bases identical to TRBD1. This CDR3 has 17 amino acids. The junction had 4 bases not matched to a gene; V was cut back by 1 base and J by 1 base. The V gene's germline CDR1 is LNHDA and CDR2 SQIVND (reference sequence). This CDR3 is CASSIVRQGSGANVLTF. CDR3 bases: TGTGCCAGTAGTATAGTTAGACAGGGTTCTGGGGCCAACGTCCTGACTTTC.

The J gene is TRBJ2-6, the V gene TRBV3-1 (or the pseudogene TRBV3-2); the D gene is possibly TRBD2 (5 bases). The germline V gene has CDR1 LGHDT and CDR2 YNNKEL (reference sequence). The CDR3 contains 16 residues. Trimming removed 3 bases from V and 5 bases from J, with 14 bases in between. CDR3 DNA: TGTGCCAGCAGCCACTTGGCGGGTTCTTGGGCCAACGTCCTGACTTTC. It is translated as CASSHLAGSWANVLTF.

The chain's CDR3 is CASSKKAGGPYEQYF. CDR3 coding DNA: TGTGCCAGTAGTAAAAAGGCGGGAGGGCCCTACGAGCAGTACTTC. The V gene is TRBV19, the J gene TRBJ2-7; 9 bases match TRBD2. CDR1 and CDR2 (germline): LNHDA, SQIVND (reference sequence). J lost 2 bases, V lost 4 bases, and 6 bases had no gene match. The CDR3 has 15 amino acids.

This rearrangement joins TRBV10-1 to TRBJ2-6; D gene ambiguous. CDR3 size: 17 residues. The germline CDR1 and CDR2 sequences are WNHNN and SYGVQD (reference sequence). V was clipped by 2 bases and J by 0 bases, with 11 bases between them. The CDR3 loop is CASSEGQYLSGANVLTF. The CDR3 DNA follows: TGCGCCAGCAGTGAGGGTCAGTACCTCTCTGGGGCCAACGTCCTGACTTTC.

The J gene is TRBJ2-5, the V gene TRBV27; D remains ambiguous. The CDR3 has 13 amino acids. Per germline, CDR1 MNHEY and CDR2 SMNVEV (reference sequence). Deletions cut 2 bases from V and 2 bases from J, with 6 bases between. The CDR3 nucleotides are TGTGCCAGCAGTTTAAATGGGCAAGAGACCCAGTACTTC. It encodes CASSLNGQETQYF.

The V gene is TRBV5-1, the J gene TRBJ2-5, with D uncertain. This CDR3 region has 14 residues. From germline, CDR1 is SGHRS and CDR2 YFSETQ. V lost 0 bases and J 0 bases, leaving 6 bases between the germline ends. The CDR3 reads CASSLGQHQETQYF. The CDR3, as DNA: TGCGCCAGCAGCTTGGGGCAGCACCAAGAGACCCAGTACTTC.

The chain links TRBV5-5 to TRBJ2-1; TRBD2 is a possible D gene (6 bases). The CDR3 has 15 amino acids. Germline values: CDR1 SGHKS, CDR2 YYEKEE (reference sequence). V lost 0 bases to trimming and J lost 5 bases, with 12 bases between them. The CDR3 sequence: CASSLGGSGNNEQFF. CDR3 in DNA: TGTGCCAGCAGCTTGGGAGGTAGCGGAAACAATGAGCAGTTCTTC.

The V and J genes are TRBV29-1 and TRBJ2-1; D is uncertain. There are 13 residues in the CDR3. Trimming stripped 7 bases from V and 4 bases from J, with 14 bases between. Germline CDR1 reads SQVTM; CDR2 reads ANQGSEA. The CDR3 loop is CSERGLGYNEQFF. CDR3 in DNA: TGCAGCGAGAGAGGTCTTGGGTACAATGAGCAGTTCTTC.

The chain recombines TRBV7-9 with TRBJ2-6; 7 positions agree with TRBD1. The CDR3 spans 16 residues. Germline V lookup: CDR1 SEHNR, CDR2 FQNEAQ (reference sequence). Trimming cost V 5 bases and J 4 bases; bases outside gene matches: 8. The CDR3 here is CASSPMTGKGANVLTF. The CDR3 region has the DNA TGTGCCAGCAGCCCTATGACAGGGAAGGGGGCCAACGTCCTGACTTTC.

The CDR3 DNA is TGTGCCTGGAGTGCCCCCTTCGGGACTAGAGGAGAGACCCAGTACTTC. It encodes CAWSAPFGTRGETQYF. The rearrangement joins TRBV30 to TRBJ2-5, with TRBD2 identical over 8 bases. The CDR3 length is 16 residues. Germline assignment: CDR1 GTSNPN and CDR2 SVGIG (reference sequence). The V segment lost 1 base and the J segment 4 bases; nucleotides outside the gene matches: 11.

This clone appeared once. The chain couples TRBV20-1 to TRBJ1-1, with D perhaps TRBD1 (6 bases). The CDR3 loop spans 11 amino acids. Between the trimmed V and J ends, which lost 3 bases and 10 bases, there was a span of 12 bases. Germline loops: CDR1 DFQATT, CDR2 SNEGSKA (reference sequence). CDR3 nucleotides: TGCAGTGCTAGTAGGACAGAAGGAGCTTTCTTT. Residues: CSASRTEGAFF.

The V and J genes are TRBV5-1 and TRBJ2-7; maybe TRBD1 (6 bases). This CDR3 is 15 amino acids long. With 4 bases removed from V and 3 bases from J, the gap between germline ends came to 17 bases. Germline CDR1 SGHRS, CDR2 YFSETQ. The CDR3 DNA follows: TGCGCCAGCAGCACAGGACAGACGGGCCTCTACGAGCAGTACTTC. This gives the protein CASSTGQTGLYEQYF.

The chain couples TRBV11-2 to TRBJ2-3; D is tentatively TRBD1 or TRBD2 (5 bases each). Germline V CDR1 and CDR2: SGHAT, FQNNGV. V was cut by 7 bases and J by 3 bases, with 20 bases left in between. This CDR3 region has 16 residues. The CDR3 here is CASTRGGLRGTDTQYF. The CDR3 region has the DNA TGTGCCAGCACCCGAGGCGGGTTGAGGGGAACAGATACGCAGTATTTT.

This rearrangement joins TRBV3-1 (or the pseudogene TRBV3-2) to TRBJ2-7, with D possibly matching TRBD2 (6 bases). Per the germline V gene, CDR1 is LGHDT and CDR2 is YNNKEL (reference sequence). The ends were cut back, 1 base at V and 2 bases at J, with 15 bases in the middle. There are 16 residues in the CDR3. CDR3 bases: TGTGCCAGCAGCCAAGTTCGGGCCGCGGGACCCTACGAGCAGTACTTC. Its translation: CASSQVRAAGPYEQYF.

The genes are TRBV4-2 and TRBJ2-1; D remains ambiguous. The ends were cut back, 0 bases at V and 9 bases at J, with 9 bases in the middle. CDR3 size: 13 residues. Germline V gene sequence: CDR1 LGHNA, CDR2 YNFKEQ. CDR3 sequence (DNA): TGTGCCAGCAGCCAAGATCTGGCTGGTGAGCAGTTCTTC. Its protein product is CASSQDLAGEQFF.

V gene TRBV24-1 combines with J gene TRBJ2-3; 12 bases are shared with TRBD2. The V and J ends lost 6 bases and 5 bases, in that order; junction bases with no gene match: 8. Germline CDR1 and CDR2: KGHDR and SFDVKD. This CDR3 is built from 16 residues. The CDR3 DNA reads TGTGCCACCAGTACCTTTACGACTAGCGGGAGAGATACGCAGTATTTT. Amino acid sequence: CATSTFTTSGRDTQYF.

The chain is built from TRBV28 and TRBJ2-5, with 11 bases identical to TRBD2. The CDR3 loop spans 15 amino acids. The ends lost 5 bases at V and 9 bases at J; junction bases unmatched: 11. From germline, CDR1 is MDHEN and CDR2 SYDVKM. In DNA form, the CDR3 reads TGTGCCAGCAGTATAGCGGGAGGGGCGCCAGGGGCCCAGTACTTC. This gives the protein CASSIAGGAPGAQYF.